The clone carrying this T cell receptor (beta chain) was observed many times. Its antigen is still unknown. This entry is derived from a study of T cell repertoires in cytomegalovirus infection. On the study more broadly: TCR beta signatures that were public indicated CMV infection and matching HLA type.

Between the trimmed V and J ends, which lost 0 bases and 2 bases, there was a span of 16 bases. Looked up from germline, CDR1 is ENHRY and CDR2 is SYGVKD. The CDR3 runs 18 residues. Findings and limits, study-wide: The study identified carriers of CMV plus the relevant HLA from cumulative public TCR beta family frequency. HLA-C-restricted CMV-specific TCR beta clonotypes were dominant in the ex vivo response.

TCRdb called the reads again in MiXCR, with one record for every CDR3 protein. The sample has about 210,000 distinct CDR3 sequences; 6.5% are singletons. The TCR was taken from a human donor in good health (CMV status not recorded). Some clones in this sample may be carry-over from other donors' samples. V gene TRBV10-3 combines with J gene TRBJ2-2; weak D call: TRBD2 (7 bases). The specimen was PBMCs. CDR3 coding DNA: TGTGCCATCAGTGAGTCGTCTGAACGGGGGGCAAACACCGGGGAGCTGTTTTTT. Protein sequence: CAISESSERGANTGELFF.